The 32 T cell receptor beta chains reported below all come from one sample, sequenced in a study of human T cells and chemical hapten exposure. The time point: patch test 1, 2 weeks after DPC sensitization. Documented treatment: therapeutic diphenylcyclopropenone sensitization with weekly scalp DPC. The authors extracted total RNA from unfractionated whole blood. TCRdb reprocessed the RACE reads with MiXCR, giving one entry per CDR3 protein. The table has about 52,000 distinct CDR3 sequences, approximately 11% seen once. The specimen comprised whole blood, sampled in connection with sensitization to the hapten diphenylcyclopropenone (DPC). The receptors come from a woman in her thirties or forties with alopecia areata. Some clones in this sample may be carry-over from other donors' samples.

Here the CDR3 DNA reads TGTGCCAGCAGCTTAAATAAGGGGACCGCTGGTGAGCAGTTCTTC. It codes for CASSLNKGTAGEQFF. The rearrangement joins TRBV7-3 to TRBJ2-1; either TRBD1 or TRBD2 may fit D (5 bases each). The CDR3 is made up of 15 amino acids. Trimming cost V 1 base and J 9 bases, with 16 bases left between them. Germline V gene sequence: CDR1 SGHTA, CDR2 FQGTGA.

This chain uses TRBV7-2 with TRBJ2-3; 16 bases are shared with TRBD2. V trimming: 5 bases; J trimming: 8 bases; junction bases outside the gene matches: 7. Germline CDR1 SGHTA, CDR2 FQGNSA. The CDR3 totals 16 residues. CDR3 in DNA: TGTGCCAGCAGCGAGGGACTAGCGGGAGGGGAGGGTACGCAGTATTTT. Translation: CASSEGLAGGEGTQYF.

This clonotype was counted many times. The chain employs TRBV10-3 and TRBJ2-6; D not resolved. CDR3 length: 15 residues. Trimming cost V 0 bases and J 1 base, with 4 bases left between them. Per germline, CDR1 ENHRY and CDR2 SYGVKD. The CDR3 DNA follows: TGTGCCATCAGTGAGTCGGTATCTGGGGCCAACGTCCTGACTTTC. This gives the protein CAISESVSGANVLTF.

CDR3: CASNPTVTGNEQFF. CDR3 in DNA: TGTGCCAGCAATCCGACAGTAACGGGCAATGAGCAGTTCTTC. The J gene is TRBJ2-1, the V gene TRBV2; tentatively, D is TRBD1 (5 bases). Trimming stripped 7 bases from V and 6 bases from J, with 16 bases between. The CDR3 is 14 residues long. The germline CDR1 and CDR2 sequences are SNHLY and FYNNEI.

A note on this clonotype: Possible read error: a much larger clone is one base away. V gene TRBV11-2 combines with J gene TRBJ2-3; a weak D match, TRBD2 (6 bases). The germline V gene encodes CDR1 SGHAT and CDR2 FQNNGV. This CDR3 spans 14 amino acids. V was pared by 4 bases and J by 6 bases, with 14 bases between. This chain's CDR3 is CASSYGGRMDTQYF. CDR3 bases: TGTGCCAGCAGCTATGGAGGGAGGATGGATACGCAGTATTTT.

The chain's CDR3 is CASSTGGSGDTQYF. Here the CDR3 DNA reads TGTGCCAGCAGTACGGGGGGGTCTGGAGATACGCAGTATTTT. This chain joins TRBV12-3 or TRBV12-4 and TRBJ2-3; 8 bases align to TRBD2. CDR3 length equals 14 residues. V lost 5 bases and J lost 5; bases outside the gene matches: 6.

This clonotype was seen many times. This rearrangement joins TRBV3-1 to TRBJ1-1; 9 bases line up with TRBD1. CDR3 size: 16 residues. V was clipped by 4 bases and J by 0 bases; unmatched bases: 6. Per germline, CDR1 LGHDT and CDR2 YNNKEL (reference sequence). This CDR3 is CASSPPDRGMNTEAFF. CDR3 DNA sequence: TGTGCCAGCAGCCCACCGGACAGGGGCATGAACACTGAAGCTTTCTTT.

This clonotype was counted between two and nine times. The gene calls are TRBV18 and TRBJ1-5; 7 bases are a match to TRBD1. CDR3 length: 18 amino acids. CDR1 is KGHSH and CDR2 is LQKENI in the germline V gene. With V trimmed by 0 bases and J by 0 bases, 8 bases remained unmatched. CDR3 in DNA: TGTGCCAGCTCACCACCTGGGACCAGGGGGTATAGCAATCAGCCCCAGCATTTT. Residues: CASSPPGTRGYSNQPQHF.

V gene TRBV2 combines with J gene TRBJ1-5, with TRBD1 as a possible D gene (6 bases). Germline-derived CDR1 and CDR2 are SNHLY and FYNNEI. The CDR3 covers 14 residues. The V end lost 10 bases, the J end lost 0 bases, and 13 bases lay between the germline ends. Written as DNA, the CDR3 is TGTGCCACGAGGGGGACGGATAGCAATCAGCCCCAGCATTTT. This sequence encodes CATRGTDSNQPQHF.

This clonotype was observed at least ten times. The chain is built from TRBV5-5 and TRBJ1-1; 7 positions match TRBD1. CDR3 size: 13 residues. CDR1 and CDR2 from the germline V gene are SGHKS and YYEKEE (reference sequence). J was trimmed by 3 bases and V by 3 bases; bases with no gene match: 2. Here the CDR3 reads CASSYDRDTEAFF. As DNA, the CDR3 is TGTGCCAGCAGCTACGACAGGGACACTGAAGCTTTCTTT.

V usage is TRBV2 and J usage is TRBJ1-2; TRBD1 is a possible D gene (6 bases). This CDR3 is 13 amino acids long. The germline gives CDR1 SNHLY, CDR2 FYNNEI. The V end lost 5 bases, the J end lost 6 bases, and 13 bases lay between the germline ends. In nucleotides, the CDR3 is TGTGCCAGCAGTCCCACAGGGTTGGATGGCTACACCTTC. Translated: CASSPTGLDGYTF.

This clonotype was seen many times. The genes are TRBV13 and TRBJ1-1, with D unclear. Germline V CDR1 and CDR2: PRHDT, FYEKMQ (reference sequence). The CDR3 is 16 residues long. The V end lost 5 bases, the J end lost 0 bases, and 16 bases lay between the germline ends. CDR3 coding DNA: TGTGCCAGCAGCGTTATAAGCGACTCACTGAACACTGAAGCTTTCTTT. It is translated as CASSVISDSLNTEAFF.

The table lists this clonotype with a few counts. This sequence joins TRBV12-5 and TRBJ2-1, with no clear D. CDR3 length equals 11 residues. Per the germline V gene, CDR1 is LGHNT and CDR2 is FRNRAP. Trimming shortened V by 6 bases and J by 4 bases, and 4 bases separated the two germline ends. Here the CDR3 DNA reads TGTGCTAGTGGGATATACAATGAGCAGTTCTTC. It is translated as CASGIYNEQFF.

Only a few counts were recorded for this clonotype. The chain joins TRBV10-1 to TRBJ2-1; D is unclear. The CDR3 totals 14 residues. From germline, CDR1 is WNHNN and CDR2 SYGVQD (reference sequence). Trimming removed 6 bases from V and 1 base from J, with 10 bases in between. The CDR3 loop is CASSLSGSYNEQFF. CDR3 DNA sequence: TGCGCCAGCAGCCTTTCCGGGTCCTACAATGAGCAGTTCTTC.

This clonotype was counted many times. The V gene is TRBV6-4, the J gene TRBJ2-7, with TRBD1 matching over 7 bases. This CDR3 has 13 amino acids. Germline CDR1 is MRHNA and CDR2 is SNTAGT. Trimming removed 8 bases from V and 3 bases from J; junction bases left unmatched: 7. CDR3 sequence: CASPGTVCYEQYF. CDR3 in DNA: TGTGCCAGCCCGGGGACAGTTTGCTACGAGCAGTACTTC.

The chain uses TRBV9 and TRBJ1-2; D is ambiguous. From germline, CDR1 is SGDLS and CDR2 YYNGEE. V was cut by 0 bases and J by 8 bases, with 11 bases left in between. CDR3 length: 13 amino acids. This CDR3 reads CASSVVEGSGYTF. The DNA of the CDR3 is TGTGCCAGCAGCGTAGTTGAGGGCTCGGGCTACACCTTC.

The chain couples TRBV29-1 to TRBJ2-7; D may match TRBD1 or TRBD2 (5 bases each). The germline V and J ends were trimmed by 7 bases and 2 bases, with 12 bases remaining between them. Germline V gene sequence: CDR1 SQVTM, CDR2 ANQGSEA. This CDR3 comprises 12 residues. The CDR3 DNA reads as TGCAGCGCCCGGGACGGTGCCTACGAGCAGTACTTC. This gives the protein CSARDGAYEQYF.

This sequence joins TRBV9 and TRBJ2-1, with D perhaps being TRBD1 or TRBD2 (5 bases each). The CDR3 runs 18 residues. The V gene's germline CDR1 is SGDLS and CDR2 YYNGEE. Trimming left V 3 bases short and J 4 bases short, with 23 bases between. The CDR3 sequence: CASSDEPGAPKGYNEQFF. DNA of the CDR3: TGTGCCAGCAGCGACGAGCCCGGGGCCCCCAAGGGTTACAATGAGCAGTTCTTC.

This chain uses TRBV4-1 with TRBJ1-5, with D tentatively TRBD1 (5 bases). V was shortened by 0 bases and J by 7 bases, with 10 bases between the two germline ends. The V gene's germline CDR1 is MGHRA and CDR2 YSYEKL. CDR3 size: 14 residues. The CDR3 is CASSQDIRVQPQHF. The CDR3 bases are TGCGCCAGCAGCCAAGACATCAGGGTCCAGCCCCAGCATTTT.

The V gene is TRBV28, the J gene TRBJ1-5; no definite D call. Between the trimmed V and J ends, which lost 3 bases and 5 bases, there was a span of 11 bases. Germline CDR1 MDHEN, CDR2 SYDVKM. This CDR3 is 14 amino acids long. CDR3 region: CASSFLVQDQPQHF. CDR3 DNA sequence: TGTGCCAGCAGTTTTCTTGTCCAGGATCAGCCCCAGCATTTT.

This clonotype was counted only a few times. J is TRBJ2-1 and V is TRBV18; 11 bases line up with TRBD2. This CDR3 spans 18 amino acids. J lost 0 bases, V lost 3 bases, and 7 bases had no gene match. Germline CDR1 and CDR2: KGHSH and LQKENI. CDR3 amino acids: CASSPGLAALSSYNEQFF. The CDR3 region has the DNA TGTGCCAGCTCACCGGGACTAGCGGCCTTGAGCTCCTACAATGAGCAGTTCTTC.

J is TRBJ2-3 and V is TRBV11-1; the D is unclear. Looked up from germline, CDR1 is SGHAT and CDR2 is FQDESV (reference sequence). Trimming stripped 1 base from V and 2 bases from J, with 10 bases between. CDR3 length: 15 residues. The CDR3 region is CASSLERQFTDTQYF. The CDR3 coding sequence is TGTGCCAGCAGCTTAGAAAGGCAGTTCACAGATACGCAGTATTTT.

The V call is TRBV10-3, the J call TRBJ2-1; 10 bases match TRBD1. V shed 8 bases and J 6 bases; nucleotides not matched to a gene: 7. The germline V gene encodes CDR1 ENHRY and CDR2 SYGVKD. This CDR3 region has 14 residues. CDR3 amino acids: CAIAEGDRGNEQFF. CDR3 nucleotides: TGTGCCATCGCTGAGGGGGACAGGGGCAATGAGCAGTTCTTC.

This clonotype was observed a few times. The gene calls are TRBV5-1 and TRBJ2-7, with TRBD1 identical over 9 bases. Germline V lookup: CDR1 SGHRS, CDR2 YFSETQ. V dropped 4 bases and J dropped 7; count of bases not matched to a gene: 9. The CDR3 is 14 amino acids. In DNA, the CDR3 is TGCGCCAGCAGCGCAGACCCACAGGGGGCAGAGCAGTACTTC. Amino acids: CASSADPQGAEQYF.

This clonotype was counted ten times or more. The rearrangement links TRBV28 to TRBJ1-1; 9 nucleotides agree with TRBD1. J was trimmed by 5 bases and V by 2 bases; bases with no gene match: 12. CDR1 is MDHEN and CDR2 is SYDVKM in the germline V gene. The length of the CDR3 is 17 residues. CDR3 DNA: TGTGCCAGCAGTTTACCAAGACCGGGACAGGGATCGACTGAAGCTTTCTTT. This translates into CASSLPRPGQGSTEAFF.

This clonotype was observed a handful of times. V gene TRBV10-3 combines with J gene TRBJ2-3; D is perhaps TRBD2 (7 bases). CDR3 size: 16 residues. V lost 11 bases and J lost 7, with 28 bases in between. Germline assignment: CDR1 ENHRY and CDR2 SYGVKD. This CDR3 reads CAPRGGGSDNRHTQYF. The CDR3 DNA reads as TGTGCCCCCCGCGGGGGCGGGAGCGACAACCGGCATACGCAGTATTTT.

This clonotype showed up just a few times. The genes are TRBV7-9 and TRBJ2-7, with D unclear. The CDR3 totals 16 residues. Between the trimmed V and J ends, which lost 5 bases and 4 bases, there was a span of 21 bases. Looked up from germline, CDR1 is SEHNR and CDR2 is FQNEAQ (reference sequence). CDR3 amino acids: CASSTTRRVGEYEQYF. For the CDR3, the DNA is TGTGCCAGCAGCACTACGAGACGGGTTGGGGAATACGAGCAGTACTTC. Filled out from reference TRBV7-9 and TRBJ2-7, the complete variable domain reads DTGVSQNPRHKITKRGQNVTFRCDPISEHNRLYWYRQTLGQGPEFLTYFQNEAQLEKSRLLSDRFSAERPKGSFSTLEIQRTEQGDSAMYLCASSTTRRVGEYEQYFGPGTRLTVT.

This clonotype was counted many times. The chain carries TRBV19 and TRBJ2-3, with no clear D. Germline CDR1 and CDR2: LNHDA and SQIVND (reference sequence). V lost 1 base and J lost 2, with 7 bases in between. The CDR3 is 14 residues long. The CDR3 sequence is CASSIGTDTDTQYF. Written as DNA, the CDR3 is TGTGCCAGTAGTATAGGGACGGACACAGATACGCAGTATTTT.

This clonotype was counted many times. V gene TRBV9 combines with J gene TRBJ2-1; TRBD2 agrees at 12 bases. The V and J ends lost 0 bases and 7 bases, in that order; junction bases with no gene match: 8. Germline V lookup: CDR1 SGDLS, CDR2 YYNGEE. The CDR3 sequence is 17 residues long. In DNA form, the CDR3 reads TGTGCCAGCAGCGTAGGCCCTAGCGGGGGGGCTGTTAATGAGCAGTTCTTC. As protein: CASSVGPSGGAVNEQFF. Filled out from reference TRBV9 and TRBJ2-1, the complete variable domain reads DSGVTQTPKHLITATGQRVTLRCSPRSGDLSVYWYQQSLDQGLQFLIQYYNGEERAKGNILERFSAQQFPDLHSELNLSSLELGDSALYFCASSVGPSGGAVNEQFFGPGTRLTVL.

The CDR3 spells CASSQDPTSGTLLSYTDTQYF. CDR3 coding DNA: TGCGCCAGCAGCCAAGACCCCACTAGCGGGACCCTCCTTTCTTACACAGATACGCAGTATTTT. This rearrangement joins TRBV4-1 to TRBJ2-3; 10 bases match TRBD2. V trimming: 0 bases; J trimming: 2 bases; junction bases outside the gene matches: 17. From germline, CDR1 is MGHRA and CDR2 YSYEKL. This CDR3 is 21 amino acids long.

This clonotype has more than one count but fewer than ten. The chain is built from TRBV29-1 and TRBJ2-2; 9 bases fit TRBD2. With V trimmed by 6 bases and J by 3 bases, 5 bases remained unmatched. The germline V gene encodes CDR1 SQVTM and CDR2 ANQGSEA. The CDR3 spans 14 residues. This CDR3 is CSVNSGSDTGELFF. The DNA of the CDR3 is TGCAGCGTCAATAGCGGGAGCGACACCGGGGAGCTGTTTTTT.

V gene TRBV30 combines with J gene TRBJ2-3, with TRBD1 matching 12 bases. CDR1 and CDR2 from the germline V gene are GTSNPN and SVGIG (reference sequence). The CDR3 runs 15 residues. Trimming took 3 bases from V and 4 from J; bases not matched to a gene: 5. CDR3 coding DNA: TGTGCCTGGAGCGCGGGACAGGGGGCCGCAGATACGCAGTATTTT. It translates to CAWSAGQGAADTQYF. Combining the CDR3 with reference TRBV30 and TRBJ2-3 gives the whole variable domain SQTIHQWPATLVQPVGSPLSLECTVEGTSNPNLYWYRQAAGRGLQLLFYSVGIGQISSEVPQNLSASRPQDRQFILSSKKLLLSDSGFYLCAWSAGQGAADTQYFGPGTRLTVL.